What follows describes a single T cell receptor beta chain. This sample was taken from a study of blood T cell repertoires in COVID-19. Per germline, CDR1 SGHKS and CDR2 YYEKEE (reference sequence). V gave up 6 bases and J gave up 0 bases; unmatched junction bases: 2. The CDR3 is made up of 14 amino acids. Profiling relied on immunoSEQ multiplex PCR, and the TCRdb table lists in-frame clones only, not all of them. This table holds roughly 400,000 clones, 90% found once. Input material: PBMCs or T cells enriched from blood (not recorded which). This chain joins TRBV5-5 and TRBJ2-1, with 8 bases that match TRBD2. The receptor was derived from a young man who had recovered from COVID-19. The CDR3 DNA sequence: TGTGCCAGCATAGCGGGGAGCTCCTACAATGAGCAGTTCTTC. Translated, it gives CASIAGSSYNEQFF.